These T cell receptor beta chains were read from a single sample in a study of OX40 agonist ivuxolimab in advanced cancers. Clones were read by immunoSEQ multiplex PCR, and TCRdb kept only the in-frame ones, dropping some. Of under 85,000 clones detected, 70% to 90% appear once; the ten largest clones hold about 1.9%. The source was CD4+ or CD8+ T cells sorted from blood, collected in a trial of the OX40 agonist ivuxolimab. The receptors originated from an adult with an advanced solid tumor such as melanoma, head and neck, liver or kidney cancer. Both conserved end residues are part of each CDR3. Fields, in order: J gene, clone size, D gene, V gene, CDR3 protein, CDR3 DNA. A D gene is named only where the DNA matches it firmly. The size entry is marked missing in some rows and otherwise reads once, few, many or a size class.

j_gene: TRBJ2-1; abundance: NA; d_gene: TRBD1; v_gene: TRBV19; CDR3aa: CASSMPGQGLNEQFF; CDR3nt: TGTGCCAGTAGTATGCCGGGACAGGGCCTCAATGAGCAGTTCTTC
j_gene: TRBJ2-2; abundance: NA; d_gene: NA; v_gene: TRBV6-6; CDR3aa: CASSYLGHVTGELFF; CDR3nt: TGTGCCAGCAGTTATTTGGGGCATGTCACCGGGGAGCTGTTTTTT
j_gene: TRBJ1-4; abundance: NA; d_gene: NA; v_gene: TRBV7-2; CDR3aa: CASSLASGKLFF; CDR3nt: TGTGCCAGCAGCTTAGCATCAGGGAAACTGTTTTTT
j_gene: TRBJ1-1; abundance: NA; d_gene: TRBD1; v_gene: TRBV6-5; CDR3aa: CASILSGGANTEAFF; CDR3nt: TGTGCCAGCATTCTTTCAGGGGGCGCAAACACTGAAGCTTTCTTT
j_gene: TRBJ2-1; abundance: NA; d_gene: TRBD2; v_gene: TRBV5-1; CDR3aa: CASSLPSGGANEQFF; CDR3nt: TGCGCCAGCAGCTTACCTAGCGGGGGGGCGAATGAGCAGTTCTTC
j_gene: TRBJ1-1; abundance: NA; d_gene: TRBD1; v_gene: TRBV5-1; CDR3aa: CASSLGDRAEAFF; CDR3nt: TGCGCCAGCAGCTTGGGTGACAGGGCTGAAGCTTTCTTT
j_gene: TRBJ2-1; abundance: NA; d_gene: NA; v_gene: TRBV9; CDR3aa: CASSVADPFSSYNEQFF; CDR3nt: TGTGCCAGCAGCGTAGCAGACCCGTTCAGCTCCTACAATGAGCAGTTCTTC
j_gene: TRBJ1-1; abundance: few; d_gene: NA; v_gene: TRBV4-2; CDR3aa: CASSQGGLTEAFF; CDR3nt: TGTGCCAGCAGCCAAGGGGGCTTGACTGAAGCTTTCTTT
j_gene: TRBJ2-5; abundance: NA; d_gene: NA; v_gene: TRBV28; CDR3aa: CASSLGGNRETQYF; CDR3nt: TGTGCCAGCAGTTTAGGGGGAAATCGAGAGACCCAGTACTTC
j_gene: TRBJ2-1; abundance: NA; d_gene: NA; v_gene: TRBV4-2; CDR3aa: CASSQDLWNEQFF; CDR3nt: TGTGCCAGCAGCCAAGATCTTTGGAATGAGCAGTTCTTC
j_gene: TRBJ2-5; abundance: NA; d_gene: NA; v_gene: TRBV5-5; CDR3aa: CASSLNVQGKTQYF; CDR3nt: TGTGCCAGCAGCTTGAATGTACAGGGAAAGACCCAGTACTTC
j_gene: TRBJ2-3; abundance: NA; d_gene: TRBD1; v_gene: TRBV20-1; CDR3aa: CSARRTGDGYF; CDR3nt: TGCAGTGCACGACGGACAGGGGATGGGTATTTT
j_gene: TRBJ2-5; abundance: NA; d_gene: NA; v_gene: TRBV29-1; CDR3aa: CSVEPRSNRAWETQYF; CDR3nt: TGCAGCGTTGAACCACGCTCGAATAGGGCGTGGGAGACCCAGTACTTC
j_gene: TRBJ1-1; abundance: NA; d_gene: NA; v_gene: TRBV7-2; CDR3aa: CASSSPKVRDMDEAFF; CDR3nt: TGTGCCAGCAGCTCCCCAAAAGTCCGGGACATGGATGAAGCTTTCTTT
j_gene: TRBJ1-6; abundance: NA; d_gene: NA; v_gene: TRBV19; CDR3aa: CATRGAGLNSPLHF; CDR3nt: TGTGCCACCCGCGGCGCGGGACTTAATTCACCCCTCCACTTT
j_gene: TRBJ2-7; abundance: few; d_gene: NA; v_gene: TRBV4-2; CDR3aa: CASSTSSGISYEQYF; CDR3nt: TGTGCCAGCAGCACGTCCTCGGGGATCTCCTACGAGCAGTACTTC
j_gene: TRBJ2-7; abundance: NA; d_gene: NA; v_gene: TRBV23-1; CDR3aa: CASSQGTGDYEQYF; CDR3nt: TGCGCCAGCAGTCAAGGGACGGGGGACTACGAGCAGTACTTC
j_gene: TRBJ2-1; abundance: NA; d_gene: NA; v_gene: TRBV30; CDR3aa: CAWSRDYNEQFF; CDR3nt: TGTGCCTGGAGTAGGGATTACAATGAGCAGTTCTTC
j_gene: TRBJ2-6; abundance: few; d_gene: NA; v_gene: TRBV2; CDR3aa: CASSKQGGGANVLTF; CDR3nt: TGTGCCAGCAGTAAACAGGGCGGTGGGGCCAACGTCCTGACTTTC
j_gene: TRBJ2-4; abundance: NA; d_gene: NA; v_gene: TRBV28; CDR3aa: CASNRGGRLAKNIQYF; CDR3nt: TGTGCCAGCAATCGCGGGGGCAGGCTAGCCAAAAACATTCAGTACTTC
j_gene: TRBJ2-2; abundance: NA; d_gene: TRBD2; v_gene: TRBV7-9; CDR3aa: CASSARLTSGGNTGELFF; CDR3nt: TGTGCCAGCAGCGCCCGCCTCACTAGCGGGGGGAACACCGGGGAGCTGTTTTTT
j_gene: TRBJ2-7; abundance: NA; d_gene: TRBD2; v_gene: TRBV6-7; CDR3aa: CASSYTAGLARGEQYF; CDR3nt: TGTGCCAGCAGTTACACCGCGGGACTAGCGAGAGGGGAGCAGTACTTC
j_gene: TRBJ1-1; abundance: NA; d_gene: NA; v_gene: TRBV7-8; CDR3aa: CASSPGMNTEAFF; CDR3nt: TGTGCCAGCAGCCCCGGGATGAACACTGAAGCTTTCTTT
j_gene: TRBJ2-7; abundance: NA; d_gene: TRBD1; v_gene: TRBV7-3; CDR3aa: CASSEDRGRSYEQYF; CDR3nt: TGTGCCAGCAGCGAGGACAGGGGGCGGTCCTACGAGCAGTACTTC
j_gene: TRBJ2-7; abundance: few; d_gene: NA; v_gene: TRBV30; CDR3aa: CAWSEGGRKNDEQYF; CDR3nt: TGTGCCTGGAGTGAAGGGGGTCGGAAGAACGACGAGCAGTACTTC
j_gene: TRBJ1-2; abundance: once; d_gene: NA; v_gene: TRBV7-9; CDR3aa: CASSSDGAGMAYGYTF; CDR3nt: TGTGCCAGCAGCTCAGACGGGGCGGGGATGGCCTATGGCTACACCTTC
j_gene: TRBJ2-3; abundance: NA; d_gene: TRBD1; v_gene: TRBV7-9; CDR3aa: CASSLAETTGTGVADTQYF; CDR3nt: TGTGCCAGCAGCTTAGCGGAAACTACCGGGACAGGGGTGGCAGATACGCAGTATTTT
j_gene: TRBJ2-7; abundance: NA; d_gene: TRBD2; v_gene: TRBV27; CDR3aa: CASSQRGTYEQYF; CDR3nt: TGTGCCAGCAGTCAGCGGGGTACCTACGAGCAGTACTTC
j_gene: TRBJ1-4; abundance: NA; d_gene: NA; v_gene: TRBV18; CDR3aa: CASSPPAGEKLFF; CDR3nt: TGTGCCAGCTCACCACCGGCGGGGGAAAAACTGTTTTTT
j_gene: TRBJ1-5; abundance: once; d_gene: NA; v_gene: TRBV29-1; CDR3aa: CSAKYSNQPQHF; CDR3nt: TGCAGCGCCAAGTATAGCAATCAGCCCCAGCATTTT
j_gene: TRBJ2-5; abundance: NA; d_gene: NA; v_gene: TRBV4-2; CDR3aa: CASSQVSGGQETQYF; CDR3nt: TGTGCCAGCAGCCAAGTGTCCGGGGGACAAGAGACCCAGTACTTC
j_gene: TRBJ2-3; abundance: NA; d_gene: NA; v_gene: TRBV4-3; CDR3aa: CASSQDEAVTDTQYF; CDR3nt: TGCGCCAGCAGCCAAGATGAAGCGGTCACAGATACGCAGTATTTT
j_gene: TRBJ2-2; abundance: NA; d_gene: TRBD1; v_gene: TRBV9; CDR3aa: CASSPRDRWTGELFF; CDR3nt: TGTGCCAGCAGCCCCCGGGACAGGTGGACCGGGGAGCTGTTTTTT
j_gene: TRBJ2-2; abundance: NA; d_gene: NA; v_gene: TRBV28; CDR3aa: CASSRGGSGGELFF; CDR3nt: TGTGCCAGCAGTCGAGGAGGGTCGGGCGGGGAGCTGTTTTTT
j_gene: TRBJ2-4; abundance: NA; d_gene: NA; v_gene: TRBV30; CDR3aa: CAWSVRGLKNIQYF; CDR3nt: TGTGCCTGGAGTGTACGGGGACTTAAAAACATTCAGTACTTC
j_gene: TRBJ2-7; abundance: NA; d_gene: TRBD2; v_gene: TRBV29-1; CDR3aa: CSVVGLAGGLRYEQYF; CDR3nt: TGCAGCGTTGTAGGACTAGCGGGAGGCCTGAGGTACGAGCAGTACTTC
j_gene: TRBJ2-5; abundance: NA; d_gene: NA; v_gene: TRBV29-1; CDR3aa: CSVGTVQETQYF; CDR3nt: TGCAGCGTTGGGACAGTCCAAGAGACCCAGTACTTC
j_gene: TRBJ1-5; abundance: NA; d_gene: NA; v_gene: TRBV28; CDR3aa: CASSRDSNQPQHF; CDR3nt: TGTGCCAGCAGTCGGGATTCTAATCAGCCCCAGCATTTT
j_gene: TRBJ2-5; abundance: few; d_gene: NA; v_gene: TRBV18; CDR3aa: CASSPPKGGAVGETQYF; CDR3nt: TGTGCCAGCTCACCACCGAAAGGAGGAGCGGTTGGAGAGACCCAGTACTTC
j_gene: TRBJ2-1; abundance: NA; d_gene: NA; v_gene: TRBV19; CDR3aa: CASSIASLEPYNEQFF; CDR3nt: TGTGCCAGTAGTATAGCTAGCCTGGAACCCTACAATGAGCAGTTCTTC
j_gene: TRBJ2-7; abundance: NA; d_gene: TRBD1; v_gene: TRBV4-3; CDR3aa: CASSQDVPGQGFHVQYF; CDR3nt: TGCGCCAGCAGCCAAGATGTTCCAGGACAGGGCTTTCATGTGCAGTACTTC
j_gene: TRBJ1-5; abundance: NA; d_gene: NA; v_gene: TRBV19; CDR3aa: CATRTGNQPQHF; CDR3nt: TGTGCCACCAGGACAGGCAATCAGCCCCAGCATTTT
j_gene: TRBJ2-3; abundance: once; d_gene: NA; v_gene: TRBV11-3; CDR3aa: CASSLTRGTDTQYF; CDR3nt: TGTGCCAGCAGCTTAACTAGGGGGACAGATACGCAGTATTTT
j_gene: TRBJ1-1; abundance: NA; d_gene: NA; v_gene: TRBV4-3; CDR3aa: CASSQDQGTTEAFF; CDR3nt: TGCGCCAGCAGCCAAGACCAGGGGACCACTGAAGCTTTCTTT
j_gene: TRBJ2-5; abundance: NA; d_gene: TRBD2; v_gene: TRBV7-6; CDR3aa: CASSWTSGSPQETQYF; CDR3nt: TGTGCCAGCAGCTGGACTAGCGGGAGTCCCCAAGAGACCCAGTACTTC
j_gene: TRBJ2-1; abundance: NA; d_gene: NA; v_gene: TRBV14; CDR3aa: CASRKGEGGPYNEQFF; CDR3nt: TGTGCCAGCAGAAAGGGAGAGGGGGGCCCATACAATGAGCAGTTCTTC
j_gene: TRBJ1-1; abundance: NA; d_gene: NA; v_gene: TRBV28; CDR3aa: CASSLWGTRNTEAFF; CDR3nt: TGTGCCAGCAGTTTGTGGGGGACGCGAAACACTGAAGCTTTCTTT
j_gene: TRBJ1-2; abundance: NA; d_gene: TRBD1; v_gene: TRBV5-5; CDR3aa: CASSLEDRVYGYTF; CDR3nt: TGTGCCAGCAGCTTGGAGGACAGGGTCTATGGCTACACCTTC
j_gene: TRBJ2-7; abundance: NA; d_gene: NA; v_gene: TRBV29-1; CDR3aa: CSVEGQGRTYEQYF; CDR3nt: TGCAGCGTTGAAGGGCAGGGTCGGACCTACGAGCAGTACTTC
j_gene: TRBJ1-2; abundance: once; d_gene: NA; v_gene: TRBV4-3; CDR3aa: CASSQDGGGTHYGYTF; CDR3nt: TGCGCCAGCAGCCAAGATGGCGGCGGAACGCACTATGGCTACACCTTC
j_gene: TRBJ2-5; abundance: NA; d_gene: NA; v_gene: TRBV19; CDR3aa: CASSSLTAQETQYF; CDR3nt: TGTGCCAGTAGTTCACTGACAGCTCAAGAGACCCAGTACTTC
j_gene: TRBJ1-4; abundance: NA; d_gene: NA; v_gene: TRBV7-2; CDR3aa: CASSVRGLTNEKLFF; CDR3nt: TGTGCCAGCAGCGTACGGGGACTGACAAATGAAAAACTGTTTTTT
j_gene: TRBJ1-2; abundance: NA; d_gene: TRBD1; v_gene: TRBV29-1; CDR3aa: CSVGTGRGGYTF; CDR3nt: TGCAGCGTTGGGACAGGGCGGGGGGGCTACACCTTC